This TCR beta chain derives from a study of neurological immune-mediated disorders. The germline V gene has CDR1 SGHTA and CDR2 FQGNSA. The CDR3 has 13 residues. Trimming took off 8 bases at V and 5 bases at J, with 15 bases between the two ends. Each CDR3 protein gets one entry after TCRdb re-called the 5' RACE reads with MiXCR. Of some 47,000 distinct CDR3 sequences in the sample, 6% to 7% are singletons; the top ten hold around 0.57%. Many counts were recorded for this clonotype. This clonotype originated in a middle-aged woman in good health. The sample taken for sequencing was CD4+ T cells from blood. This rearrangement joins TRBV7-2 to TRBJ2-5; D is undetermined. CDR3 DNA sequence: TGTGCCAGCGTTAGAGGTATTGGGGAGACCCAGTACTTC. Protein sequence: CASVRGIGETQYF. Variable domain in full (rest from reference TRBV7-2 and TRBJ2-5): GAGVSQSPSNKVTEKGKDVELRCDPISGHTALYWYRQSLGQGLEFLIYFQGNSAPDKSGLPSDRFSAERTGGSVSTLTIQRTQQEDSAVYLCASVRGIGETQYFGPGTRLLVL.